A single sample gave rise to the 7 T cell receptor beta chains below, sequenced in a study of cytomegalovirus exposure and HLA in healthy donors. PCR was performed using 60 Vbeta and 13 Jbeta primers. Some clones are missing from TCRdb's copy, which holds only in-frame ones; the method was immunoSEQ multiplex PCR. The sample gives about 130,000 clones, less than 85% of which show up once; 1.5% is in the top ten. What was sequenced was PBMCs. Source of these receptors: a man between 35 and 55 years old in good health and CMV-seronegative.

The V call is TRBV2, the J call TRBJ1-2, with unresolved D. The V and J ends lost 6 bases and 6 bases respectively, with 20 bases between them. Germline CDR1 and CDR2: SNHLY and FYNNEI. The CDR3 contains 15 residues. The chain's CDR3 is CASSIIKTTINGYTF. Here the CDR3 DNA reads TGTGCCAGCAGCATCATTAAGACGACTATTAATGGCTACACCTTC.

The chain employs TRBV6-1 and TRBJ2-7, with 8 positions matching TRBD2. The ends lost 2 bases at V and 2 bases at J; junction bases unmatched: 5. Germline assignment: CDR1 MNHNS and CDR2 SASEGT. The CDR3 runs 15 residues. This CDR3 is CASSEWSGGTYEQYF. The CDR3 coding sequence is TGTGCCAGCAGTGAATGGTCGGGGGGGACCTACGAGCAGTACTTC.

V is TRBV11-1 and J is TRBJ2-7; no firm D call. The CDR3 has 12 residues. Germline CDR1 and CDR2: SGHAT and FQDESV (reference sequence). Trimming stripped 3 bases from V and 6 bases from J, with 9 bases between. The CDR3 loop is CASSFLESEQYF. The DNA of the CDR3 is TGTGCCAGCAGCTTCTTAGAATCCGAGCAGTACTTC.

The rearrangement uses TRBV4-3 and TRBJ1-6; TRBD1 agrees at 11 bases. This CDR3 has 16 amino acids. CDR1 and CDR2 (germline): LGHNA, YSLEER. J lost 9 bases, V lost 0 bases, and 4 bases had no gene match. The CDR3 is CASSQEAGTGGSPLHF. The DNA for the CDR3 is TGCGCCAGCAGCCAAGAAGCCGGGACAGGGGGTTCACCCCTCCACTTT.

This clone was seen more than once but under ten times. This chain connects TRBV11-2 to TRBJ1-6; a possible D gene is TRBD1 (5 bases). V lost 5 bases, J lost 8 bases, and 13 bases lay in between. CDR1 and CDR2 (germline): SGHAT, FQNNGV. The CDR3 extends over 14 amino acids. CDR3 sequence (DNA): TGTGCCAGCAGCCCTCCAGGGCGATATTCACCCCTCCACTTT. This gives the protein CASSPPGRYSPLHF.

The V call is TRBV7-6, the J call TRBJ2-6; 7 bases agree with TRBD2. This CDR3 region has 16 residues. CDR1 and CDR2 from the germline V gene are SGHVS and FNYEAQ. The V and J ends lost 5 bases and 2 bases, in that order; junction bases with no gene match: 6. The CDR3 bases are TGTGCCAGCAGCCCGGGGGGTAGCCCTGGGGCCAACGTCCTGACTTTC. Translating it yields CASSPGGSPGANVLTF.

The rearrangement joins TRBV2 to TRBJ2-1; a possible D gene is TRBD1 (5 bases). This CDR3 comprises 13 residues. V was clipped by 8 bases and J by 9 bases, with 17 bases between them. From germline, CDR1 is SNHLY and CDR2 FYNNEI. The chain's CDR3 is CASLQGIMVEQFF. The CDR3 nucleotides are TGTGCCAGCCTGCAGGGAATAATGGTTGAGCAGTTCTTC.